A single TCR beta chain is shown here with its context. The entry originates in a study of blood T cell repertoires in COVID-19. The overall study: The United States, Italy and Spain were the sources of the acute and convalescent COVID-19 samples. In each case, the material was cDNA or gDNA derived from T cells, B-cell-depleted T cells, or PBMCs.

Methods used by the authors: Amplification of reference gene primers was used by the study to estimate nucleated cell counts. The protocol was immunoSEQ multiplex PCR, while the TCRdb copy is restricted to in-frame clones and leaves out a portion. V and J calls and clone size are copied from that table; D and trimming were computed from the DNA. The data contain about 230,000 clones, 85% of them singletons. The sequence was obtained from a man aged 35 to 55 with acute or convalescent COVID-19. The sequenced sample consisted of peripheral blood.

Here the CDR3 reads CASSMDYRTKANTEAFF. The CDR3 nucleotides are TGTGCCAGTAGTATGGACTACAGGACAAAGGCGAACACTGAAGCTTTCTTT. The chain links TRBV19 to TRBJ1-1; possibly TRBD1 for D (5 bases). The CDR3 totals 17 residues. Per germline, CDR1 LNHDA and CDR2 SQIVND (reference sequence). The V end lost 3 bases, the J end lost 1 base, and 18 bases lay between the germline ends.